This is a list of T cell receptor beta chains from one sample in a study of cytomegalovirus exposure and HLA in healthy donors. Sequencing was performed with immunoSEQ multiplex PCR; in TCRdb, only in-frame clones are kept and a portion is missing. Found here are tens of thousands of clones, approximately 91% of them singletons; the top ten hold 2.5% to 3.5%. The sample taken for sequencing was PBMCs. These receptors were taken from a man younger than 30 in good health and CMV-seronegative. Both conserved end residues are part of each CDR3. D genes are given only for firm matches. Clone size, where shown, is once, few, many, or a class for clones that have expanded.

>TRBJ2-3|.|16|TRBV19|TRBD2
TGTGCCAGTAGTATAGGAGCTAGCGGGTTTACAGATACGCAGTATTTT
CASSIGASGFTDTQYF
>TRBJ2-5|.|14|TRBV28|TRBD1
TGTGCCAGCAGTCCCTACAGGGGGCAGGAGACCCAGTACTTC
CASSPYRGQETQYF
>TRBJ1-2|.|15|TRBV30|TRBD1
TGTGCCTGGAGTGTCCCTCAGGACAGGGGCTATGGCTACACCTTC
CAWSVPQDRGYGYTF
>TRBJ1-2|.|12|TRBV11-2|.
TGTGCCAGCAGCTGGGAGGGGGTTGGCTACACCTTC
CASSWEGVGYTF
>TRBJ2-1|.|18|TRBV6-1|TRBD2
TGTGCCAGCAGTGGGGGGGAGACTAGCGGGAGATCCTACAATGAGCAGTTCTTC
CASSGGETSGRSYNEQFF
>TRBJ1-1|.|13|TRBV6-5|.
TGTGCCAGCAGTTTACAGGTGAACACTGAAGCTTTCTTT
CASSLQVNTEAFF
>TRBJ2-3|.|17|TRBV19|TRBD1
TGTGCCAGTAGTAGAACACGGGCAGGGGGCCACACAGATACGCAGTATTTT
CASSRTRAGGHTDTQYF
>TRBJ1-5|.|14|TRBV6-5|TRBD1
TGTGCCAGCAGTCACAGGGGTCTGAATCAGCCCCAGCATTTT
CASSHRGLNQPQHF
>TRBJ1-1|.|12|TRBV10-3|TRBD1
TGTGCCATCAGTCGGACAGGACAAGAAGCTTTCTTT
CAISRTGQEAFF
>TRBJ2-2|.|15|TRBV2|TRBD1
TGTGCCAGCAGTCCGACAGGGATGGGCACCGGGGAGCTGTTTTTT
CASSPTGMGTGELFF
>TRBJ2-5|.|13|TRBV2|TRBD2
TGTGCCAGCAGTGACCGCTGGGAGGGGACCCAGTACTTC
CASSDRWEGTQYF
>TRBJ1-5|.|17|TRBV21-1|.
TGTGCCAGCAGCTCCGAGAAGCAGGGGGATAGCAATCAGCCCCAGCATTTT
CASSSEKQGDSNQPQHF
>TRBJ2-4|few|13|TRBV6-1|.
TGTGCCAGCAGGGACGTCGGGGAAAACATTCAGTACTTC
CASRDVGENIQYF
>TRBJ2-7|.|15|TRBV19|TRBD2
TGTGCCAGTAGTATCATTGCGGGAGGGCCCTACGAGCAGTACTTC
CASSIIAGGPYEQYF
>TRBJ2-7|.|12|TRBV5-1|.
TGCGCCAGCAGCGTGCAGGGCCCCGAGCAGTACTTC
CASSVQGPEQYF